This T cell receptor (beta chain) appears in the sequencing data of a study of CD8 T cells in Susac syndrome. V lost 7 bases, J lost 5 bases, and 17 bases lay in between. The CDR3 extends over 13 amino acids. Germline CDR1 is SQVTM and CDR2 is ANQGSEA. The study sequenced TCR beta in blood CD8+ and CD4+ T cells. Random hexamers primed reverse transcription of about 0.5 to 1 ug RNA. It was immunoSEQ multiplex PCR that amplified TCR beta CDR3 across 54 Vbeta and 13 Jbeta. TCRdb analysed the immunoSEQ multiplex PCR reads with MiXCR anew, one entry per CDR3 protein. This table has roughly 200,000 distinct CDR3 sequences, approximately 95% appearing once.

The chain has TRBV29-1 and TRBJ2-5; maybe TRBD1 (6 bases). Sequencing used CD4+ T cells from PBMCs. This TCR was recovered from a human donor with multiple sclerosis. The CDR3 DNA is TGCAGCGCTACCACAGGGTATGGGGAGACCCAGTACTTC. Translated, it gives CSATTGYGETQYF. Together with reference TRBV29-1 and TRBJ2-5, the CDR3 gives the full variable domain: SAVISQKPSRDICQRGTSLTIQCQVDSQVTMMFWYRQQPGQSLTLIATANQGSEATYESGFVIDKFPISRPNLTFSTLTVSNMSPEDSSIYLCSATTGYGETQYFGPGTRLLVL.